Shown below are 26 T cell receptor beta chains from a single sample sequenced in a study of cytomegalovirus exposure and HLA in healthy donors. Use of 60 Vbeta and 13 Jbeta primers characterized the PCR. Sequencing was performed with immunoSEQ multiplex PCR; in TCRdb, only in-frame clones are kept and a portion is missing. The sample consists of approximately 220,000 clones, around 80% of them appearing once. The sample consisted of PBMCs. All receptors come from a man between 40 and 49 years old in good health and CMV-seropositive.

This clone was seen more than once but under ten times. This chain joins TRBV13 and TRBJ2-1; 10 bases fit TRBD2. J gave up 8 bases and V 4 bases, and 8 bases lay outside the gene matches. The CDR3 runs to 15 residues. Looked up from germline, CDR1 is PRHDT and CDR2 is FYEKMQ (reference sequence). This CDR3 is CASSSPLAGLHEQFF. In DNA, the CDR3 is TGTGCCAGCAGCTCCCCACTAGCGGGATTGCATGAGCAGTTCTTC.

The chain links TRBV7-9 to TRBJ2-1, with D maybe TRBD2 (5 bases). The CDR3 runs to 15 residues. The germline gives CDR1 SEHNR, CDR2 FQNEAQ (reference sequence). Trimming cost V 6 bases and J 3 bases, with 15 bases left between them. The CDR3 sequence: CASSGLREGYNEQFF. CDR3 in DNA: TGTGCCAGCAGTGGTTTGAGGGAAGGCTACAATGAGCAGTTCTTC. The full variable domain, rest sourced from reference TRBV7-9 and TRBJ2-1, is DTGVSQNPRHKITKRGQNVTFRCDPISEHNRLYWYRQTLGQGPEFLTYFQNEAQLEKSRLLSDRFSAERPKGSFSTLEIQRTEQGDSAMYLCASSGLREGYNEQFFGPGTRLTVL.

The chain is built from TRBV7-9 and TRBJ1-2; D gene unclear. Germline CDR1 SEHNR, CDR2 FQNEAQ (reference sequence). With 4 bases removed from V and 4 bases from J, the gap between germline ends came to 7 bases. The CDR3 is 12 amino acids. CDR3 sequence reads: CASSYDSYGYTF. The CDR3, as DNA: TGTGCCAGCAGCTACGACTCCTATGGCTACACCTTC.

The CDR3 DNA reads as TGTGCCAGCTGGCGCGGGTTTGATACGCAGTATTTT. Translation gives CASWRGFDTQYF. V is TRBV6-1 and J is TRBJ2-3, with a possible D match to TRBD2 (5 bases). Trimming cost V 8 bases and J 6 bases, with 12 bases left between them. The CDR3 totals 12 residues. In germline, CDR1 is MNHNS, CDR2 SASEGT.

CDR3 bases: TGCGCCAGCAGCCGACAGGGGGCTACCGGAACTAATGAAAAACTGTTTTTT. Encoded protein: CASSRQGATGTNEKLFF. The chain links TRBV5-1 to TRBJ1-4, with 10 bases identical to TRBD1. This CDR3 is built from 17 residues. Unmatched junction bases numbered 7, after V lost 4 bases and J lost 1 base. CDR1 is SGHRS and CDR2 is YFSETQ in the germline V gene.

This sequence joins TRBV2 and TRBJ2-3, with 7 nucleotides matching TRBD2. The CDR3 consists of 15 residues. Trimming cost V 7 bases and J 2 bases; bases outside gene matches: 9. Germline CDR1 and CDR2: SNHLY and FYNNEI. This CDR3 is CASTERSGYTDTQYF. CDR3 DNA sequence: TGTGCCAGCACCGAACGTAGCGGGTACACAGATACGCAGTATTTT. Together with reference TRBV2 and TRBJ2-3, the CDR3 gives the full variable domain: EPEVTQTPSHQVTQMGQEVILRCVPISNHLYFYWYRQILGQKVEFLVSFYNNEISEKSEIFDDQFSVERPDGSNFTLKIRSTKLEDSAMYFCASTERSGYTDTQYFGPGTRLTVL.

The chain uses TRBV4-1 and TRBJ2-7; no clear D. V gave up 4 bases and J gave up 3 bases, with 13 bases separating them. This CDR3 has 14 amino acids. The germline gives CDR1 MGHRA, CDR2 YSYEKL. The chain's CDR3 is CASSPTEYYYEQYF. CDR3 DNA: TGCGCCAGCAGCCCGACGGAGTATTACTACGAGCAGTACTTC.

The gene calls are TRBV18 and TRBJ2-1, with D uncertain. Per the germline V gene, CDR1 is KGHSH and CDR2 is LQKENI. Trimming shortened V by 2 bases and J by 9 bases, and 11 bases separated the two germline ends. The length of the CDR3 is 13 residues. In DNA, the CDR3 is TGTGCCAGCTCACCAGAAGTCTACGTTGAGCAGTTCTTC. Its protein product is CASSPEVYVEQFF.

The CDR3 region is CASSPGQFNTEAFF. Here the CDR3 DNA reads TGTGCCAGCAGCCCGGGACAGTTCAACACTGAAGCTTTCTTT. This chain links TRBV6-1 with TRBJ1-1, with TRBD1 identical over 7 bases. The germline CDR1 and CDR2 sequences are MNHNS and SASEGT. The CDR3 runs to 14 residues. The J segment lost 2 bases and the V segment lost 6 bases, leaving 6 bases of the junction unmatched.

The chain couples TRBV6-6 to TRBJ1-1; D remains ambiguous. Germline CDR1 is MNHNY and CDR2 is SVGAGI (reference sequence). This CDR3 spans 12 amino acids. Trimming left V 0 bases short and J 7 bases short, with 6 bases between. CDR3 nucleotide sequence: TGTGCCAGCAGTTACTCGAGATTTGAAGCTTTCTTT. Translation gives CASSYSRFEAFF.

The chain employs TRBV5-1 and TRBJ1-5; 10 positions agree with TRBD1. The CDR3 length is 15 residues. Germline lookup yields CDR1 SGHRS and CDR2 YFSETQ. Trimming at V came to 0 bases and at J to 8 bases, leaving 5 bases not matched to a gene. CDR3 in DNA: TGCGCCAGCAGCTTGGGAGGGGACAGGGGTGAGCCCCAGCATTTT. It yields the protein CASSLGGDRGEPQHF. Full variable domain (outside the CDR3, taken from reference TRBV5-1 and TRBJ1-5): KAGVTQTPRYLIKTRGQQVTLSCSPISGHRSVSWYQQTPGQGLQFLFEYFSETQRNKGNFPGRFSGRQFSNSRSEMNVSTLELGDSALYLCASSLGGDRGEPQHFGDGTRLSIL.

J is TRBJ2-2 and V is TRBV6-5, with D perhaps matching TRBD2 (6 bases). Between the trimmed V and J ends, which lost 0 bases and 6 bases, there was a span of 11 bases. The CDR3 runs to 15 residues. Germline-derived CDR1 and CDR2 are MNHEY and SVGAGI. The CDR3 nucleotides read TGTGCCAGCAGTTACTCGAACGGCGGGGCCGGGGAGCTGTTTTTT. Translating it yields CASSYSNGGAGELFF.

This chain uses TRBV6-1 with TRBJ1-1; no clear D gene. Looked up from germline, CDR1 is MNHNS and CDR2 is SASEGT. This CDR3 spans 15 amino acids. The V and J ends lost 0 bases and 0 bases respectively, with 8 bases between them. The CDR3 nucleotides read TGTGCCAGCAGTGAAGCGGATGGAGTGAACACTGAAGCTTTCTTT. The encoded protein is CASSEADGVNTEAFF.

The V call is TRBV5-6, the J call TRBJ2-7; 9 positions agree with TRBD1. Trimming took 4 bases from V and 2 from J; bases not matched to a gene: 10. CDR1 SGHDT and CDR2 YYEEEE come from the germline V gene. The CDR3 is 16 amino acids. The CDR3 nucleotides are TGTGCCAGCAGCCATATCACAGGGGGCCACCCCTACGAGCAGTACGTC. Protein product: CASSHITGGHPYEQYV.

V and J are TRBV2 and TRBJ2-1; 14 bases map to TRBD2. With V trimmed by 6 bases and J by 6 bases, 4 bases remained unmatched. CDR1 and CDR2 from the germline V gene are SNHLY and FYNNEI. The CDR3 has 15 amino acids. The CDR3 DNA is TGTGCCAGCAGGGTAGGGACTAGCGGGAGCAATGAGCAGTTCTTC. It yields the protein CASRVGTSGSNEQFF. Filled out from reference TRBV2 and TRBJ2-1, the complete variable domain reads EPEVTQTPSHQVTQMGQEVILRCVPISNHLYFYWYRQILGQKVEFLVSFYNNEISEKSEIFDDQFSVERPDGSNFTLKIRSTKLEDSAMYFCASRVGTSGSNEQFFGPGTRLTVL.

V and J are TRBV5-6 and TRBJ2-7, with D perhaps matching TRBD2 (6 bases). This CDR3 contains 16 residues. In germline, CDR1 is SGHDT, CDR2 YYEEEE. Trimming left V 4 bases short and J 2 bases short, with 19 bases between. CDR3 sequence reads: CASSQLGGREAYEQYV. The CDR3 DNA reads as TGTGCCAGCAGCCAGCTCGGGGGAAGGGAAGCCTACGAGCAGTACGTC.

CDR3 amino acids: CASSQTPGLAGAGGTDTQYF. The CDR3 DNA reads as TGTGCCAGCAGCCAAACCCCGGGACTAGCGGGAGCCGGAGGAACAGATACGCAGTATTTT. The rearrangement joins TRBV27 to TRBJ2-3, with 14 positions matching TRBD2. The V and J ends lost 6 bases and 3 bases, in that order; junction bases with no gene match: 17. There are 20 residues in the CDR3. Germline V CDR1 and CDR2: MNHEY, SMNVEV (reference sequence).

This chain joins TRBV6-6 and TRBJ2-6, with TRBD1 as a possible D gene (7 bases). CDR3 length: 16 amino acids. Deletions cut 2 bases from V and 5 bases from J, with 13 bases between. CDR1 and CDR2 (germline): MNHNY, SVGAGI (reference sequence). The CDR3: CASSYAGQSRANVLTF. CDR3 in DNA: TGTGCCAGCAGTTACGCGGGACAGTCTAGGGCCAACGTCCTGACTTTC.

This rearrangement joins TRBV13 to TRBJ1-2; 9 nucleotides match TRBD1. This CDR3 is 14 amino acids long. Germline CDR1 reads PRHDT; CDR2 reads FYEKMQ (reference sequence). The ends lost 5 bases at V and 4 bases at J; junction bases unmatched: 5. The CDR3 sequence: CASSEGTGTYGYTF. CDR3 in DNA: TGTGCCAGCAGCGAAGGGACAGGGACCTATGGCTACACCTTC.

The V gene is TRBV5-1, the J gene TRBJ2-3; D gene uncertain. Trimming cost V 0 bases and J 0 bases, with 8 bases left between them. The CDR3 loop spans 15 amino acids. Germline assignment: CDR1 SGHRS and CDR2 YFSETQ. The CDR3 nucleotides read TGCGCCAGCAGCTTGGGGGTCGGGAGCACAGATACGCAGTATTTT. Protein sequence: CASSLGVGSTDTQYF.

This clone was found a few times. The chain is built from TRBV18 and TRBJ2-7; 10 nucleotides match TRBD2. Trimming at V came to 8 bases and at J to 3 bases, leaving 10 bases not matched to a gene. CDR3 size: 15 residues. Germline V lookup: CDR1 KGHSH, CDR2 LQKENI. Written as DNA, the CDR3 is TGTGCCAGCACGACAGGGGCTAGCGGGAGCTACGAGCAGTACTTC. Translated, it gives CASTTGASGSYEQYF.

This sequence joins TRBV6-6 and TRBJ1-3; D is undetermined. Germline V lookup: CDR1 MNHNY, CDR2 SVGAGI (reference sequence). The CDR3 loop spans 12 amino acids. V dropped 4 bases and J dropped 5 bases, with 6 bases sitting between them. CDR3 in amino acids: CASSLERNTIYF. In DNA form, the CDR3 reads TGTGCCAGCAGTTTGGAGAGAAACACCATATATTTT.

The sample holds a few counts of this clone. The V gene is TRBV6-5, the J gene TRBJ2-2, with 12 bases fitting TRBD2. Trimming cost V 4 bases and J 5 bases; bases outside gene matches: 2. This CDR3 contains 15 residues. CDR1 and CDR2 from the germline V gene are MNHEY and SVGAGI. CDR3 nucleotide sequence: TGTGCCAGCAGTTCGACTAGCGGGAGTACCGGGGAGCTGTTTTTT. Translated: CASSSTSGSTGELFF.

J is TRBJ1-5 and V is TRBV9; D is ambiguous. Trimming cost V 3 bases and J 4 bases, with 11 bases left between them. The CDR3 is made up of 14 amino acids. Germline-derived CDR1 and CDR2 are SGDLS and YYNGEE. CDR3 amino acids: CASSGAGGNQPQHF. The CDR3 DNA reads TGTGCCAGCAGCGGGGCTGGAGGGAATCAGCCCCAGCATTTT.

The rearrangement joins TRBV4-1 to TRBJ2-6; D is perhaps TRBD1 (5 bases). The CDR3 runs 18 residues. CDR1 and CDR2 from the germline V gene are MGHRA and YSYEKL. Deletions cut 6 bases from V and 4 bases from J, with 22 bases between. This CDR3 reads CASSHLPGPGLGANVLTF. In DNA, the CDR3 is TGCGCCAGCAGTCACCTACCTGGACCAGGGCTGGGGGCCAACGTCCTGACTTTC.

CDR3 sequence reads: CASSLLAGGPALYNEQFF. DNA of the CDR3: TGTGCCAGCAGCTTACTAGCGGGAGGGCCCGCCCTGTACAATGAGCAGTTCTTC. The chain employs TRBV7-9 and TRBJ2-1; TRBD2 matches 12 bases. This CDR3 spans 18 amino acids. V gave up 2 bases and J gave up 4 bases; unmatched junction bases: 9. CDR1 is SEHNR, CDR2 FQNEAQ, per germline (reference sequence).